The 18 T cell receptor beta chains reported below all come from one sample, sequenced in a study of circulating and synovial CD4+ cells in juvenile arthritis. Profiling relied on immunoSEQ multiplex PCR, and the TCRdb table lists in-frame clones only, not all of them. The sample contains 3,400 or so clones, about four fifths of which appear only once. Source material: CD4+ T cells from synovial fluid. These receptors were collected from a human donor with juvenile idiopathic arthritis.

This chain connects TRBV6-1 to TRBJ1-5; D call uncertain. This CDR3 spans 13 amino acids. Trimming took 0 bases from V and 4 from J, leaving 4 bases between them. The germline CDR1 and CDR2 sequences are MNHNS and SASEGT. Here the CDR3 DNA reads TGTGCCAGCAGTGAAGCACGGAATCAGCCCCAGCATTTT. It codes for CASSEARNQPQHF.

V is TRBV25-1 and J is TRBJ2-2, with 12 positions matching TRBD2. Germline V gene data show CDR1 as MGHDK and CDR2 as SYGVNS. CDR3 size: 15 residues. The V segment lost 8 bases and the J segment 7 bases; nucleotides outside the gene matches: 8. The CDR3: CASLTSGREGGELFF. CDR3 coding DNA: TGTGCCAGCCTGACTAGCGGGAGAGAGGGCGGGGAGCTGTTTTTT.

The chain recombines TRBV11-2 with TRBJ2-7; the D gene is possibly TRBD2 (7 bases). Germline V CDR1 and CDR2: SGHAT, FQNNGV. The CDR3 extends over 16 amino acids. V was pared by 1 base and J by 3 bases, with 16 bases between. DNA of the CDR3: TGTGCCAGCAGCTTAGGGGGGGGCAGGGGAGACTACGAGCAGTACTTC. Translating it yields CASSLGGGRGDYEQYF.

The chain has TRBV5-4 and TRBJ2-7, with 12 nucleotides matching TRBD2. The germline gives CDR1 SGHNT, CDR2 YYREEE (reference sequence). The CDR3 runs 15 residues. With V trimmed by 0 bases and J by 9 bases, 7 bases remained unmatched. The CDR3 DNA is TGTGCCAGCAGCTTGGAATCTAGCGGGAGGGCCAGGCAGTACTTC. Residues: CASSLESSGRARQYF. The full variable domain, rest sourced from reference TRBV5-4 and TRBJ2-7, is ETGVTQSPTHLIKTRGQQVTLRCSSQSGHNTVSWYQQALGQGPQFIFQYYREEENGRGNFPPRFSGLQFPNYSSELNVNALELDDSALYLCASSLESSGRARQYFGPGTRLTVT.

J is TRBJ2-1 and V is TRBV6-1; 14 nucleotides agree with TRBD2. CDR3 length equals 18 residues. Germline trimming cut 4 bases from V and 0 bases from J; bases unmatched to any gene: 5. From germline, CDR1 is MNHNS and CDR2 SASEGT. The CDR3 DNA reads TGTGCCAGCAGTGGACGACTAGCGGGAGGGCCCTCCTACAATGAGCAGTTCTTC. Amino acid sequence: CASSGRLAGGPSYNEQFF.

The chain combines TRBV5-1 with TRBJ1-4; D might be TRBD1 (5 bases). Trimming shortened V by 5 bases and J by 3 bases, and 8 bases separated the two germline ends. Per the germline V gene, CDR1 is SGHRS and CDR2 is YFSETQ. The CDR3 extends over 13 amino acids. The CDR3 loop reads CASSPGANEKLFF. In DNA form, the CDR3 reads TGCGCCAGCAGTCCGGGGGCTAATGAAAAACTGTTTTTT. Using reference TRBV5-1 and TRBJ1-4 for the parts outside the CDR3, the full variable domain is KAGVTQTPRYLIKTRGQQVTLSCSPISGHRSVSWYQQTPGQGLQFLFEYFSETQRNKGNFPGRFSGRQFSNSRSEMNVSTLELGDSALYLCASSPGANEKLFFGSGTQLSVL.

V is TRBV30 and J is TRBJ1-2; a weak D match, TRBD1 (6 bases). Looked up from germline, CDR1 is GTSNPN and CDR2 is SVGIG (reference sequence). V shed 5 bases and J shed 5 bases, with 18 bases lying between them. This CDR3 has 14 amino acids. The DNA for the CDR3 is TGTGCCTGGGAAGGGGCAGGACAGATATATGGCTACACCTTC. This gives the protein CAWEGAGQIYGYTF.

Note on this clone: Germline and junction disagree at one end, which may indicate a read error. The chain is built from TRBV5-1 and TRBJ2-3; D is unclear. Germline assignment: CDR1 SGHRS and CDR2 YFSETQ. There are 11 residues in the CDR3. CDR3 in DNA: TGCGCCAGCGGCTTACAGGATACGCAGTATTTT. Protein sequence: CASGLQDTQYF.

The V call is TRBV12-5, the J call TRBJ1-5; D gene unclear. This CDR3 is built from 14 residues. Germline V gives CDR1 LGHNT, CDR2 FRNRAP. V lost 1 base and J lost 1, with 5 bases in between. CDR3 loop: CASGLGESNQPQHF. In DNA form, the CDR3 reads TGTGCTAGTGGTTTGGGGGAGAGCAATCAGCCCCAGCATTTT.

The chain couples TRBV27 to TRBJ1-5; 9 bases align to TRBD1. V shed 4 bases and J 0 bases; nucleotides not matched to a gene: 7. Per the germline V gene, CDR1 is MNHEY and CDR2 is SMNVEV (reference sequence). This CDR3 comprises 17 residues. CDR3 DNA: TGTGCCAGCAGTTCACGGACAGGGGCGCTTAGCAATCAGCCCCAGCATTTT. Its protein is CASSSRTGALSNQPQHF.

The chain employs TRBV6-6 and TRBJ2-7; 7 bases fit TRBD1. In germline, CDR1 is MNHNY, CDR2 SVGAGI (reference sequence). V was clipped by 7 bases and J by 3 bases; unmatched bases: 12. The CDR3 consists of 15 residues. The CDR3 here is CASTVDRVSFYEQYF. In nucleotides, the CDR3 is TGTGCCAGCACAGTCGACAGGGTCTCCTTCTACGAGCAGTACTTC.

As to this clone: A junction boundary mismatches the germline segment, possibly from a read error. Other DNA sequences within the sample encode an identical CDR3. The CDR3 coding sequence is TGTGCCAGCAGTTACTCAGGGGGAGCTGGAAACACCATATACTTT. Translation gives CASSYSGGAGNTIYF. This chain uses TRBV6-5 with TRBJ1-3; possible D gene TRBD1, 6 bases. This CDR3 is 15 amino acids long. Germline lookup yields CDR1 MNHEY and CDR2 SVGAGI.

V usage is TRBV28 and J usage is TRBJ2-3; 10 bases agree with TRBD2. The V and J ends lost 5 bases and 5 bases, in that order; junction bases with no gene match: 13. Per the germline V gene, CDR1 is MDHEN and CDR2 is SYDVKM. This CDR3 comprises 17 residues. The CDR3: CASSAIGTSADGDTQYF. The DNA for the CDR3 is TGTGCCAGCAGTGCCATTGGGACTAGCGCAGACGGAGATACGCAGTATTTT.

This sequence joins TRBV7-3 and TRBJ1-2; D is uncertain. Trimming removed 0 bases from V and 2 bases from J, with 4 bases in between. The CDR3 totals 13 residues. Germline CDR1 SGHTA, CDR2 FQGTGA. The CDR3 bases are TGTGCCAGCAGCTTAACAGCCAACTATGGCTACACCTTC. Its translation is CASSLTANYGYTF.

This clone was counted between two and nine times. Other DNA sequences in this specimen translate into the identical CDR3. This chain joins TRBV4-2 and TRBJ1-6, with D uncertain. V lost 0 bases and J lost 13, with 16 bases in between. CDR3 length equals 15 residues. The germline CDR1 and CDR2 sequences are LGHNA and YNFKEQ. CDR3 sequence: CASSQDAGFNSPLHF. CDR3 DNA sequence: TGTGCCAGCAGCCAAGATGCGGGGTTCAACTCCCCCCTCCACTTT.

This clone was seen a single time. This chain connects TRBV19 to TRBJ1-2; TRBD1 matches 9 bases. The V gene's germline CDR1 is LNHDA and CDR2 SQIVND (reference sequence). CDR3 size: 15 residues. V gave up 7 bases and J gave up 7 bases; unmatched junction bases: 13. Here the CDR3 reads CASKGPGQGLSGYTF. In DNA form, the CDR3 reads TGTGCCAGTAAGGGTCCGGGACAGGGTCTCTCTGGCTACACCTTC.

V usage is TRBV7-2 and J usage is TRBJ2-7; 11 bases line up with TRBD2. CDR3 length: 15 residues. Germline V gene data show CDR1 as SGHTA and CDR2 as FQGNSA. The ends lost 2 bases at V and 2 bases at J; junction bases unmatched: 2. This CDR3 reads CASSLLAGGTYEQYF. CDR3 coding DNA: TGTGCCAGCAGCTTACTAGCGGGGGGCACCTACGAGCAGTACTTC.

CDR3 DNA sequence: TGTGCCAGCAGTGAAGCGGGACTAGCGGGACGTGAGCAGTTCTTC. This translates into CASSEAGLAGREQFF. This chain connects TRBV6-1 to TRBJ2-1; TRBD2 agrees at 13 bases. Germline V lookup: CDR1 MNHNS, CDR2 SASEGT. This CDR3 comprises 15 residues. The junction had 2 bases not matched to a gene; V was cut back by 0 bases and J by 9 bases.